The TCR beta chain described here comes from a study of early T cells in non-severe SARS-CoV-2 infection. TCRdb independently ran MiXCR on the 5' RACE reads; one entry per CDR3 protein. The sample shows fewer than 50,000 distinct CDR3 sequences, 6% to 6.5% of them seen only once. The J segment lost 3 bases and the V segment lost 6 bases, leaving 6 bases of the junction unmatched. The CDR3 covers 15 residues. CDR1 is MDHEN, CDR2 SYDVKM, per germline. This clonotype turned up a few times. Specimen: whole blood. The chain combines TRBV28 with TRBJ2-1, with TRBD1 matching 9 bases. This clonotype originated in an adult who was a healthcare worker with PCR-confirmed SARS-CoV-2 infection or an uninfected control (not recorded which). The CDR3 region has the DNA TGTGCCAGCAGGCCTCCGGGACAGGGCTACAATGAGCAGTTCTTC. This sequence encodes CASRPPGQGYNEQFF.